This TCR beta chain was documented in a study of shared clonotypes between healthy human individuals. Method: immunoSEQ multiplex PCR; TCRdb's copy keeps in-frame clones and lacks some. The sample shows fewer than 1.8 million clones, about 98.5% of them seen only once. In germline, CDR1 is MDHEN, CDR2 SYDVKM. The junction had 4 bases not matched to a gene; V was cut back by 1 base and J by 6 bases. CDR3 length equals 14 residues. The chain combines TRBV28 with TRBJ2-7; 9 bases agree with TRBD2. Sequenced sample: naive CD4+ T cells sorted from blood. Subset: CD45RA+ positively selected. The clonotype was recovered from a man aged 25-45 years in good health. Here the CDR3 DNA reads TGTGCCAGCAGTTTATTAGCGGGAGTGAGCGAGCAGTACTTC. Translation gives CASSLLAGVSEQYF.